One sample yielded the 14 T cell receptor beta chains listed below, sequenced in a study of blood T cell repertoires in COVID-19. Measured with immunoSEQ multiplex PCR; TCRdb has only the in-frame clones, and not every one. The sample lists around 180,000 clones; about four fifths were seen once. Sequencing input: PBMCs or T cells enriched from blood (not recorded which). The receptors were sampled from a man between 45 and 60 years old who had recovered from COVID-19.

The chain uses TRBV5-6 and TRBJ2-1; 11 nucleotides match TRBD2. V was pared by 4 bases and J by 5 bases, with 5 bases of the junction left unmatched. The V gene's germline CDR1 is SGHDT and CDR2 YYEEEE. The length of the CDR3 is 15 residues. CDR3 sequence: CASSRLAGRNNEQFF. CDR3 DNA: TGTGCCAGCAGCCGACTAGCGGGGAGGAACAATGAGCAGTTCTTC.

The V gene is TRBV19, the J gene TRBJ2-4; unclear D gene. Germline V CDR1 and CDR2: LNHDA, SQIVND (reference sequence). The CDR3 has 14 residues. Trimming cost V 2 bases and J 5 bases, with 10 bases left between them. CDR3 residues: CASSISSGQNIQYF. As DNA, the CDR3 is TGTGCCAGTAGTATATCATCAGGCCAAAACATTCAGTACTTC.

This clone occurred once. The chain recombines TRBV4-2 with TRBJ1-2, with D perhaps TRBD1 (5 bases). Trimming pared 0 bases from V and 2 bases from J, leaving 7 bases between. The germline gives CDR1 LGHNA, CDR2 YNFKEQ. The CDR3 sequence is 14 residues long. The CDR3 spells CASSQDRVNYGYTF. In DNA form, the CDR3 reads TGTGCCAGCAGCCAAGACAGGGTGAACTATGGCTACACCTTC.

The chain combines TRBV4-2 with TRBJ1-2; D is ambiguous. The length of the CDR3 is 15 residues. V lost 2 bases to trimming and J lost 0 bases, with 10 bases between them. Germline V gives CDR1 LGHNA, CDR2 YNFKEQ. CDR3 residues: CASSQSGTSNYGYTF. The CDR3 DNA reads as TGTGCCAGCAGCCAATCGGGAACCTCTAACTATGGCTACACCTTC.

The rearrangement links TRBV5-6 to TRBJ2-7; D is perhaps TRBD1 (5 bases). The CDR3 runs to 15 residues. V was pared by 0 bases and J by 4 bases, with 14 bases between. The germline CDR1 and CDR2 sequences are SGHDT and YYEEEE. Here the CDR3 reads CASSLGSGKGYEQYF. As DNA, the CDR3 is TGTGCCAGCAGCTTGGGATCGGGTAAGGGGTACGAGCAGTACTTC.

The J gene is TRBJ2-1, the V gene TRBV20-1, with D tentatively TRBD2 (5 bases). In germline, CDR1 is DFQATT, CDR2 SNEGSKA (reference sequence). CDR3 size: 16 residues. V lost 3 bases, J lost 0 bases, and 15 bases lay in between. The CDR3 region has the DNA TGCAGTGCTAGTGCAGTCTCGGGGAGCTCCTACAATGAGCAGTTCTTC. Translation: CSASAVSGSSYNEQFF.

The chain couples TRBV27 to TRBJ2-7; tentative D call: TRBD1 (6 bases). Between the trimmed V and J ends, which lost 5 bases and 2 bases, there was a span of 10 bases. Germline V gene sequence: CDR1 MNHEY, CDR2 SMNVEV (reference sequence). CDR3 length equals 13 residues. CDR3 sequence reads: CASSPTGPYEQYF. The CDR3, as DNA: TGTGCCAGCAGTCCCACAGGGCCCTACGAGCAGTACTTC.

This rearrangement joins TRBV7-3 to TRBJ1-6; the match to TRBD1 covers 7 bases. J gave up 10 bases and V 5 bases, and 8 bases lay outside the gene matches. Germline CDR1 reads SGHTA; CDR2 reads FQGTGA. The CDR3 consists of 14 residues. CDR3 DNA: TGTGCCAGCAGCGCCGGACAGGACTACTCACCCCTCCACTTT. This sequence encodes CASSAGQDYSPLHF.

This chain connects TRBV29-1 to TRBJ1-1; D might be TRBD1 (6 bases). The CDR3 loop spans 15 amino acids. Trimming stripped 6 bases from V and 0 bases from J, with 17 bases between. In germline, CDR1 is SQVTM, CDR2 ANQGSEA. The CDR3 protein is CSVAYLGAMNTEAFF. The CDR3, as DNA: TGCAGCGTCGCTTACTTGGGGGCCATGAACACTGAAGCTTTCTTT.

V usage is TRBV7-8 and J usage is TRBJ2-7; TRBD1 is a possible D gene (6 bases). V was trimmed by 1 base and J by 7 bases, leaving 17 bases between them. This CDR3 is built from 15 residues. Looked up from germline, CDR1 is SGHVS and CDR2 is FQNEAQ. The CDR3 loop reads CASSLVSQGSGEQYF. The CDR3 nucleotides are TGTGCCAGCAGCTTAGTTAGCCAGGGGTCTGGGGAGCAGTACTTC. The variable domain in full, with the rest retrieved from reference TRBV7-8 and TRBJ2-7, is GAGVSQSPRYKVAKRGQDVALRCDPISGHVSLFWYQQALGQGPEFLTYFQNEAQLDKSGLPSDRFFAERPEGSVSTLKIQRTQQEDSAVYLCASSLVSQGSGEQYFGPGTRLTVT.

V gene TRBV27 combines with J gene TRBJ1-5, with TRBD1 identical over 8 bases. V was clipped by 4 bases and J by 5 bases; unmatched bases: 4. The CDR3 loop spans 14 amino acids. The germline gives CDR1 MNHEY, CDR2 SMNVEV (reference sequence). This CDR3 is CASSSQGAYQPQHF. DNA for the CDR3: TGTGCCAGCAGTTCCCAGGGGGCGTATCAGCCCCAGCATTTT.

In DNA, the CDR3 is TGTGCCACCCAAGTAGTAAGGGGTGGGATGAACACTGAAGCTTTCTTT. This encodes CATQVVRGGMNTEAFF. The chain links TRBV7-2 to TRBJ1-1; a possible D gene is TRBD1 (5 bases). V lost 10 bases, J lost 0 bases, and 21 bases lay in between. This CDR3 comprises 16 residues. From germline, CDR1 is SGHTA and CDR2 FQGNSA.

This CDR3 reads CASSPGQSGNTIYF. In DNA, the CDR3 is TGTGCCAGTAGCCCCGGACAATCTGGAAACACCATATATTTT. The rearrangement joins TRBV19 to TRBJ1-3, with D possibly TRBD1 on 5 matching bases. The V gene lost 6 bases and the J gene lost 1 base, with 10 bases spanning the gap. The CDR3 covers 14 residues. Germline lookup yields CDR1 LNHDA and CDR2 SQIVND (reference sequence).

The V call is TRBV10-1, the J call TRBJ2-5; weak D call: TRBD2 (6 bases). This CDR3 has 17 residues. The V gene's germline CDR1 is WNHNN and CDR2 SYGVQD (reference sequence). Trimming removed 4 bases at V and 5 bases at J, with 23 bases between. The CDR3 DNA follows: TGCGCCAGCAGTGGATCCGGGACGGAGGGGTCGGTGGAGACCCAGTACTTC. As protein: CASSGSGTEGSVETQYF.